One sample yielded the 32 T cell receptor beta chains listed below, sequenced in a study of cytomegalovirus exposure and HLA in healthy donors. PCR used 60 Vbeta primers and 13 Jbeta primers. Assay used: immunoSEQ multiplex PCR; TCRdb lists only in-frame clones, some missing. The profile shows around 150,000 clones, around 65% of them singletons. Sequenced material: PBMCs. The origin of the receptors is a woman between 25 and 40 years old in good health and CMV-seropositive.

The chain has TRBV21-1 and TRBJ1-1; the listed D gene, TRBD1, was not tested against the DNA. TRBV21-1 is deemed a pseudogene. The CDR3 is 15 residues long. The CDR3 loop is CASSKWRDRGAEAFF. CDR3 sequence (DNA): TGTGCCAGCAGCAAATGGAGGGACAGGGGCGCTGAAGCTTTCTTT.

The J gene is TRBJ2-1, the V gene TRBV7-2; 11 nucleotides match TRBD2. Looked up from germline, CDR1 is SGHTA and CDR2 is FQGNSA. J gave up 9 bases and V 4 bases, and 8 bases lay outside the gene matches. CDR3 length: 15 residues. The CDR3 reads CASSSLAGVSAEQFF. The CDR3 nucleotides are TGTGCCAGCAGCTCACTAGCGGGAGTATCCGCTGAGCAGTTCTTC.

The chain combines TRBV5-1 with TRBJ2-1; 8 bases agree with TRBD1. The CDR3 is 14 residues long. CDR1 and CDR2 (germline): SGHRS, YFSETQ. The ends lost 4 bases at V and 9 bases at J; junction bases unmatched: 9. The CDR3 loop reads CASSIGQGVLEQFF. The CDR3 DNA reads TGCGCCAGCAGCATAGGACAGGGAGTTCTTGAGCAGTTCTTC.

The chain has TRBV7-2 and TRBJ1-2; no clear D gene. Between the trimmed V and J ends, which lost 1 base and 0 bases, there was a span of 9 bases. The germline V gene encodes CDR1 SGHTA and CDR2 FQGNSA. The CDR3 is 15 amino acids. The CDR3, as DNA: TGTGCCAGCAGCTTAGGAGCCTTAGCTAACTATGGCTACACCTTC. This encodes CASSLGALANYGYTF.

The chain joins TRBV5-4 to TRBJ2-7; 7 bases line up with TRBD2. CDR1 is SGHNT and CDR2 is YYREEE in the germline V gene (reference sequence). The CDR3 is 13 amino acids. The ends lost 0 bases at V and 5 bases at J; junction bases unmatched: 2. CDR3 amino acids: CASSLDSGDEQYF. The CDR3 region has the DNA TGTGCCAGCAGCTTGGACAGCGGGGACGAGCAGTACTTC.

The chain is built from TRBV5-4 and TRBJ1-1; 8 bases are shared with TRBD1. V lost 4 bases, J lost 0 bases, and 5 bases stayed unmatched. The germline gives CDR1 SGHNT, CDR2 YYREEE (reference sequence). The CDR3 is made up of 15 amino acids. CDR3 region: CASSGHRGVNTEAFF. The DNA for the CDR3 is TGTGCCAGCAGCGGCCACAGGGGGGTGAACACTGAAGCTTTCTTT.

Remarks on this clone: A junction end diverges from the germline sequence, so it may reflect a read error. The chain is built from TRBV25-1 and TRBJ2-2, with D hard to call. Per germline, CDR1 MGHDK and CDR2 SYGVNS. The CDR3 extends over 13 amino acids. The CDR3 sequence is CASSARNTRELFF. CDR3 nucleotides: TGTGCCAGCAGTGCAAGAAACACCAGGGAGCTGTTTTTT.

The gene calls are TRBV2 and TRBJ1-1; D is undetermined. Between the trimmed V and J ends, which lost 3 bases and 4 bases, there was a span of 9 bases. This CDR3 is built from 13 residues. Germline V gene sequence: CDR1 SNHLY, CDR2 FYNNEI. CDR3 sequence (DNA): TGTGCCAGCAGTGATGAGGGAACCACTGAAGCTTTCTTT. Protein: CASSDEGTTEAFF.

The chain employs TRBV7-3 and TRBJ1-5; 7 bases map to TRBD1. CDR1 SGHTA and CDR2 FQGTGA come from the germline V gene. J was trimmed by 3 bases and V by 11 bases; bases with no gene match: 7. The CDR3 consists of 13 residues. The CDR3 spells CAGGTADNQPQHF. The CDR3 region has the DNA TGTGCCGGGGGGACAGCCGACAATCAGCCCCAGCATTTT.

The chain recombines TRBV10-2 with TRBJ2-2, with 11 positions matching TRBD1. Per germline, CDR1 WSHSY and CDR2 SAAADI. The CDR3 runs to 15 residues. Trimming at V came to 6 bases and at J to 4 bases, leaving 4 bases not matched to a gene. This chain's CDR3 is CASRDRGQGTGELFF. The CDR3 nucleotides read TGCGCCAGCAGGGACAGGGGGCAAGGCACCGGGGAGCTGTTTTTT.

With respect to this clone: The junction shows a germline mismatch at one end, possibly a read error. The CDR3 DNA follows: TGTTCCAGCAGTCCCACGGGGGACCAGCCCCAGCATTTT. It specifies CSSSPTGDQPQHF. J is TRBJ1-5 and V is TRBV7-9; TRBD1 might be the D (5 bases). This CDR3 is 13 amino acids long. CDR1 SEHNR and CDR2 FQNEAQ come from the germline V gene (reference sequence).

V gene TRBV4-1 combines with J gene TRBJ2-7; 10 positions agree with TRBD2. CDR1 and CDR2 from the germline V gene are MGHRA and YSYEKL. The CDR3 contains 17 residues. V lost 0 bases to trimming and J lost 3 bases; unmatched junction nucleotides: 8. Written as DNA, the CDR3 is TGCGCCAGCAGCCAAGATTCGGGACTAGCGAGTTACTACGAGCAGTACTTC. Amino acid sequence: CASSQDSGLASYYEQYF.

This clone has just a few counts. CDR3: CASSPPSSYEQYF. Written as DNA, the CDR3 is TGCGCCAGCAGCCCCCCCAGCTCCTACGAGCAGTACTTC. The rearrangement links TRBV5-1 to TRBJ2-7; unclear D gene. Deletions cut 4 bases from V and 0 bases from J, with 8 bases between. Germline V lookup: CDR1 SGHRS, CDR2 YFSETQ. CDR3 length: 13 residues.

This chain's CDR3 is CASAAAAGFTEAFF. CDR3 coding DNA: TGTGCCAGCGCCGCCGCGGCCGGTTTCACTGAAGCTTTCTTT. The V call is TRBV6-5, the J call TRBJ1-1, with D uncertain. Germline CDR1 MNHEY, CDR2 SVGAGI. The CDR3 totals 14 residues. The V and J ends lost 8 bases and 4 bases respectively, with 17 bases between them.

The chain has TRBV2 and TRBJ1-3; 7 positions agree with TRBD1. The germline gives CDR1 SNHLY, CDR2 FYNNEI. With V trimmed by 6 bases and J by 2 bases, 4 bases remained unmatched. This CDR3 spans 14 amino acids. CDR3 DNA: TGTGCCAGCAGGGAGACAGGGACTGGAAACACCATATATTTT. Encoded protein: CASRETGTGNTIYF.

The chain uses TRBV11-2 and TRBJ2-1; TRBD2 matches 14 bases. Looked up from germline, CDR1 is SGHAT and CDR2 is FQNNGV. This CDR3 comprises 14 residues. J was trimmed by 8 bases and V by 7 bases; bases with no gene match: 4. The CDR3 is CASTGLAGDYEQFF. The CDR3 nucleotides read TGTGCCAGCACGGGACTAGCGGGAGACTATGAGCAGTTCTTC.

V is TRBV10-2 and J is TRBJ1-5; D remains unclear. CDR1 WSHSY and CDR2 SAAADI come from the germline V gene. The V and J ends lost 6 bases and 3 bases respectively, with 9 bases between them. The CDR3 consists of 13 residues. CDR3 in DNA: TGCGCCAGCAGCTTATATCCCAATCAGCCCCAGCATTTT. As protein: CASSLYPNQPQHF.

V and J are TRBV28 and TRBJ1-5; 7 nucleotides line up with TRBD1. Germline V gives CDR1 MDHEN, CDR2 SYDVKM. The CDR3 covers 17 residues. With 3 bases clipped from V and 1 base from J, the junction kept 9 bases outside the gene matches. CDR3 protein: CASSFGRQGVSNQPQHF. The CDR3 coding sequence is TGTGCCAGCAGTTTTGGGAGACAGGGTGTGAGCAATCAGCCCCAGCATTTT.

This clone was picked up a small number of times. CDR3 coding DNA: TGTGCCACCAGCAGAGATCTGGAGGAGGATGAGCAGTTCTTC. Its protein is CATSRDLEEDEQFF. This sequence joins TRBV15 and TRBJ2-1; D perhaps matches TRBD2 (5 bases). V was trimmed by 0 bases and J by 8 bases, leaving 11 bases between them. Germline V CDR1 and CDR2: LNHNV, YYDKDF (reference sequence). The CDR3 totals 14 residues.

The V gene is TRBV21-1, the J gene TRBJ1-2; TRBD1, the table's D call, lacks a check against the DNA. TRBV21-1 is designated a pseudogene. The CDR3 extends over 17 amino acids. CDR3 nucleotides: TGTGCCAGCAGCAAATACCTCGGCAGGCCAGCTAACTATGGCTACACCTTC. Its translation: CASSKYLGRPANYGYTF.

This rearrangement joins TRBV28 to TRBJ1-5; 8 positions agree with TRBD1. After removal of 4 bases from V and 1 base from J, the junction contained 9 bases not matched to a gene. The CDR3 covers 17 residues. Germline CDR1 and CDR2: MDHEN and SYDVKM. CDR3 protein: CASSSTTGDWSNQPQHF. The CDR3 DNA sequence: TGTGCCAGCAGTTCCACGACAGGGGATTGGAGCAATCAGCCCCAGCATTTT.

This rearrangement joins TRBV9 to TRBJ2-1, with D possibly being TRBD2 (6 bases). Germline-derived CDR1 and CDR2 are SGDLS and YYNGEE. This CDR3 is built from 15 residues. The ends were cut back, 0 bases at V and 6 bases at J, with 13 bases in the middle. CDR3 loop: CASSVGLAPLNEQFF. In DNA form, the CDR3 reads TGTGCCAGCAGCGTAGGGCTAGCGCCCCTCAATGAGCAGTTCTTC. The variable domain in full, with the rest retrieved from reference TRBV9 and TRBJ2-1, is DSGVTQTPKHLITATGQRVTLRCSPRSGDLSVYWYQQSLDQGLQFLIQYYNGEERAKGNILERFSAQQFPDLHSELNLSSLELGDSALYFCASSVGLAPLNEQFFGPGTRLTVL.

The J gene is TRBJ1-2, the V gene TRBV19, with 9 nucleotides matching TRBD1. J lost 4 bases, V lost 5 bases, and 5 bases had no gene match. Germline V gene lookup returns CDR1 LNHDA and CDR2 SQIVND (reference sequence). This CDR3 is built from 14 residues. CDR3 protein: CASSPSTGGYGYTF. CDR3 nucleotides: TGTGCCAGTAGTCCATCGACAGGGGGCTATGGCTACACCTTC.

The chain joins TRBV30 to TRBJ2-5; the D is unclear. Deletions cut 1 base from V and 5 bases from J, with 8 bases between. The CDR3 length is 12 residues. CDR1 and CDR2 (germline): GTSNPN, SVGIG (reference sequence). CDR3 nucleotide sequence: TGTGCCTGGAGTGGTAGTGTGGAGACCCAGTACTTC. Protein product: CAWSGSVETQYF.

The J gene is TRBJ1-6, the V gene TRBV7-3, with TRBD1 as a possible D gene (5 bases). The germline V gene has CDR1 SGHTA and CDR2 FQGTGA. This CDR3 contains 15 residues. V was cut by 2 bases and J by 6 bases, with 11 bases left in between. The CDR3: CASSLDRRSNSPLHF. The CDR3, as DNA: TGTGCCAGCAGCTTAGACAGAAGAAGTAATTCACCCCTCCACTTT. Combining the CDR3 with reference TRBV7-3 and TRBJ1-6 gives the whole variable domain GAGVSQTPSNKVTEKGKYVELRCDPISGHTALYWYRQSLGQGPEFLIYFQGTGAADDSGLPNDRFFAVRPEGSVSTLKIQRTERGDSAVYLCASSLDRRSNSPLHFGNGTRLTVT.

This clone turned up a few times. The chain uses TRBV6-5 and TRBJ1-1; 8 nucleotides agree with TRBD1. The J segment lost 13 bases and the V segment lost 11 bases, leaving 15 bases of the junction unmatched. The CDR3 covers 12 residues. The germline V gene encodes CDR1 MNHEY and CDR2 SVGAGI. CDR3 loop: CAVTANRGVYFF. In DNA, the CDR3 is TGTGCCGTCACCGCCAACAGGGGGGTTTATTTCTTT.

A word on this clone: One end of the junction varies from germline; a read error may be responsible. This chain links TRBV7-7 with TRBJ2-5; 8 nucleotides line up with TRBD1. The CDR3 spans 13 residues. Germline values: CDR1 SSHAT, CDR2 FNYEAQ (reference sequence). CDR3 sequence reads: CASSRDRQETQYF. The DNA for the CDR3 is TGTGCTAGCAGCCGGGACAGGCAAGAGACCCAGTACTTC.

V gene TRBV7-2 combines with J gene TRBJ2-7; unclear D gene. The V end was cut by 4 bases, the J end by 4 bases, with 8 bases between. This CDR3 region has 12 residues. The germline CDR1 and CDR2 sequences are SGHTA and FQGNSA. In DNA, the CDR3 is TGTGCCAGCAGCTCGGTAACTTACGAGCAGTACTTC. Translated, it gives CASSSVTYEQYF.

The chain couples TRBV2 to TRBJ2-6; 8 nucleotides agree with TRBD1. CDR1 SNHLY and CDR2 FYNNEI come from the germline V gene. The CDR3 is 16 amino acids. V shed 7 bases, J shed 0 bases, and the junction held 5 bases outside the gene matches. The CDR3 DNA reads as TGTGCCAGCACCAGGGACAGGCTCTCTGGGGCCAACGTCCTGACTTTC. Encoded protein: CASTRDRLSGANVLTF.

The chain uses TRBV6-6 and TRBJ2-1; 8 nucleotides agree with TRBD2. The V gene end was trimmed by 11 bases and the J gene end by 4 bases; junction bases not matched to a gene: 7. Germline V gene sequence: CDR1 MNHNY, CDR2 SVGAGI (reference sequence). The CDR3 is 13 amino acids. CDR3 sequence reads: CAGRTSSYNEQFF. CDR3 bases: TGTGCCGGGCGGACTAGCTCGTACAATGAGCAGTTCTTC.

The V and J genes are TRBV6-1 and TRBJ2-7; D might be TRBD1 (5 bases). The germline V gene encodes CDR1 MNHNS and CDR2 SASEGT. The CDR3 consists of 14 residues. V was shortened by 4 bases and J by 7 bases, with 17 bases between the two germline ends. CDR3 sequence reads: CASSVQGLVWEQYF. In nucleotides, the CDR3 is TGTGCCAGCAGTGTTCAGGGTTTGGTCTGGGAGCAGTACTTC.

This clone was seen once. The gene calls are TRBV6-5 and TRBJ1-1; D unclear. CDR1 is MNHEY and CDR2 is SVGAGI in the germline V gene. This CDR3 is 15 amino acids long. V lost 0 bases and J lost 3, with 11 bases in between. CDR3 coding DNA: TGTGCCAGCAGTTACTCGATATTCCGGGACACTGAAGCTTTCTTT. Residues: CASSYSIFRDTEAFF.